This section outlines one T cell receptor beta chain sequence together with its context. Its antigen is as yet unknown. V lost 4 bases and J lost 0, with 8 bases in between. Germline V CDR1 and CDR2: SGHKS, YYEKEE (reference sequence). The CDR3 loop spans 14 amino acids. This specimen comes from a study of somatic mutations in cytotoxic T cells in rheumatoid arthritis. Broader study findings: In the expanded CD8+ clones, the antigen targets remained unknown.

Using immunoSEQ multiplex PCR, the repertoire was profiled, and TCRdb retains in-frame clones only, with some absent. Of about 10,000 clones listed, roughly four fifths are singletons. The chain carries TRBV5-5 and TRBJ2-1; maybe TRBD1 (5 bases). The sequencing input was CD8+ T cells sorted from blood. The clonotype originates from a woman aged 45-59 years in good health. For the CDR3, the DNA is TGTGCCAGCAGCCAGGGCACCTCCTACAATGAGCAGTTCTTC. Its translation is CASSQGTSYNEQFF.